These 12 T cell receptor beta chains originate from one sample sequenced in a study of blood T cell repertoires in COVID-19. Some clones are missing from TCRdb's copy, which holds only in-frame ones; the method was immunoSEQ multiplex PCR. Among 100,000 to 150,000 clones listed, approximately 88% were seen once. Sequenced material: peripheral blood. These receptors originate from a man aged 50-60 years with acute or convalescent COVID-19.

Here the CDR3 DNA reads TGTGCCAGCAGCTTGGGGCAGGGGAGTACCGGGGAGCTGTTTTTT. It codes for CASSLGQGSTGELFF. This chain links TRBV5-4 with TRBJ2-2; TRBD1 is a possible D gene (6 bases). The CDR3 has 15 amino acids. V was cut by 0 bases and J by 5 bases, with 11 bases left in between. Germline lookup yields CDR1 SGHNT and CDR2 YYREEE (reference sequence).

The chain links TRBV3-1 (or the pseudogene TRBV3-2) to TRBJ1-5, with D possibly being TRBD1 (6 bases). Germline CDR1 reads LGHDT; CDR2 reads YNNKEL (reference sequence). This CDR3 is 13 amino acids long. Trimming stripped 4 bases from V and 7 bases from J, with 11 bases between. CDR3 loop: CASSPRTDQPQHF. The CDR3 region has the DNA TGTGCCAGCAGCCCTCGGACAGACCAGCCCCAGCATTTT.

This chain links TRBV5-1 with TRBJ2-3; possible D gene TRBD2, 6 bases. CDR3 length: 16 amino acids. In germline, CDR1 is SGHRS, CDR2 YFSETQ. Trimming removed 1 base from V and 2 bases from J, with 14 bases in between. For the CDR3, the DNA is TGCGCCAGCAGCTTGATTCCGGCTAGCGCCACAGATACGCAGTATTTT. Its protein is CASSLIPASATDTQYF. Drawing the rest from reference TRBV5-1 and TRBJ2-3, the complete variable domain is KAGVTQTPRYLIKTRGQQVTLSCSPISGHRSVSWYQQTPGQGLQFLFEYFSETQRNKGNFPGRFSGRQFSNSRSEMNVSTLELGDSALYLCASSLIPASATDTQYFGPGTRLTVL.

This clone has just one count. The rearrangement uses TRBV4-2 and TRBJ2-1; the match to TRBD2 covers 11 bases. Germline CDR1 LGHNA, CDR2 YNFKEQ. The CDR3 runs to 16 residues. V lost 1 base, J lost 7 bases, and 6 bases stayed unmatched. CDR3 in DNA: TGTGCCAGCAGCCAAGGTACTAGCGGGAGACGGAATGAGCAGTTCTTC. Amino acids: CASSQGTSGRRNEQFF.

Comment on this clone: The same CDR3 can be traced to other DNA sequences in this sample. The chain links TRBV7-8 to TRBJ2-7, with 8 nucleotides matching TRBD2. The germline V gene has CDR1 SGHVS and CDR2 FQNEAQ. This CDR3 contains 15 residues. J was trimmed by 2 bases and V by 1 base; bases with no gene match: 4. CDR3 region: CASSLVGRGAYEQYF. In DNA, the CDR3 is TGTGCCAGCAGCTTAGTCGGGCGGGGGGCCTACGAGCAGTACTTC.

This clone was detected only once. The chain links TRBV6-1 to TRBJ1-1, with a possible D match to TRBD1 (6 bases). Trimming removed 2 bases at V and 4 bases at J, with 11 bases between. This CDR3 has 14 residues. The germline V gene encodes CDR1 MNHNS and CDR2 SASEGT. CDR3 nucleotide sequence: TGTGCCAGCAGTGAACTTAGGGGGGGCACTGAAGCTTTCTTT. This codes for CASSELRGGTEAFF.

V gene TRBV29-1 combines with J gene TRBJ1-5; tentatively, D is TRBD1 (6 bases). The CDR3 has 13 residues. Germline CDR1 and CDR2: SQVTM and ANQGSEA. V lost 4 bases, J lost 9 bases, and 16 bases lay in between. Here the CDR3 DNA reads TGCAGCGTTGGGTCTGGGTTAGGGGGGCCCCAGCATTTT. This encodes CSVGSGLGGPQHF. The full variable domain, in which reference TRBV29-1 and TRBJ1-5 provide the parts outside the CDR3, is SAVISQKPSRDICQRGTSLTIQCQVDSQVTMMFWYRQQPGQSLTLIATANQGSEATYESGFVIDKFPISRPNLTFSTLTVSNMSPEDSSIYLCSVGSGLGGPQHFGDGTRLSIL.

The rearrangement links TRBV5-5 to TRBJ2-3; D may be TRBD2 (5 bases). The CDR3 length is 15 residues. With 2 bases removed from V and 2 bases from J, the gap between germline ends came to 12 bases. From germline, CDR1 is SGHKS and CDR2 YYEKEE (reference sequence). The DNA of the CDR3 is TGTGCCAGCAGCTTTCTAGCCGGAACCACAGATACGCAGTATTTT. This gives the protein CASSFLAGTTDTQYF.

V gene TRBV5-5 combines with J gene TRBJ2-7; 11 bases are shared with TRBD2. Germline V lookup: CDR1 SGHKS, CDR2 YYEKEE (reference sequence). CDR3 length: 16 residues. V was pared by 4 bases and J by 0 bases, with 6 bases of the junction left unmatched. CDR3 DNA: TGTGCCAGCAGCCGGCTGGGGACTAGCGGCTCCTACGAGCAGTACTTC. Translated: CASSRLGTSGSYEQYF.

This chain uses TRBV10-1 with TRBJ2-7; TRBD2 matches at 10 bases. CDR3 length: 15 residues. The germline V gene has CDR1 WNHNN and CDR2 SYGVQD (reference sequence). V shed 7 bases, J shed 2 bases, and the junction held 8 bases outside the gene matches. The DNA of the CDR3 is TGCGCCAGCACCCCTGGGACTAGCGAGCCCTACGAGCAGTACTTC. Encoded protein: CASTPGTSEPYEQYF.

This clone was found once. V gene TRBV30 combines with J gene TRBJ2-5; 7 nucleotides align to TRBD2. Germline CDR1 and CDR2: GTSNPN and SVGIG (reference sequence). Trimming took 2 bases from V and 4 from J; bases not matched to a gene: 22. The CDR3 sequence is 19 residues long. The CDR3 reads CAWSIRTHRGGGSVETQYF. For the CDR3, the DNA is TGTGCCTGGAGTATCCGAACCCATAGGGGAGGCGGGAGTGTAGAGACCCAGTACTTC. Full variable domain (rest looked up from reference TRBV30 and TRBJ2-5): SQTIHQWPATLVQPVGSPLSLECTVEGTSNPNLYWYRQAAGRGLQLLFYSVGIGQISSEVPQNLSASRPQDRQFILSSKKLLLSDSGFYLCAWSIRTHRGGGSVETQYFGPGTRLLVL.

This clone occurred a few times. The gene calls are TRBV5-6 and TRBJ1-2; no clear D. The CDR3 runs 13 residues. Germline CDR1 is SGHDT and CDR2 is YYEEEE. V was pared by 4 bases and J by 0 bases, with 7 bases between. DNA for the CDR3: TGTGCCAGCAGCAAGTCAGCTAACTATGGCTACACCTTC. This encodes CASSKSANYGYTF.